This TCR beta chain was identified during a study of T cells in Graves' hyperthyroidism and ophthalmopathy (dated by TCRdb to between 2018 and 2021). For context, the study as a whole: A discovery cohort of 95 to 100 patients, roughly 45 with Graves' ophthalmopathy and about 60 with stable Graves' hyperthyroidism, was used to find distinguishing TCR V-J signatures. Prospective prediction of ophthalmopathy was tested in an independent validation cohort consisting of roughly 19 hyperthyroidism patients and more than 15 patients who later progressed to ophthalmopathy. For training and testing, the 100 or so patients in the discovery cohort were randomly divided in a 7:3 ratio. The study also compared thyroid tissue and blood T-cell repertoires from several Graves' hyperthyroidism patients. Following sampling, methimazole starting at 30 mg daily was given to hyperthyroidism patients, and high-dose intravenous methylprednisolone was given to ophthalmopathy patients. TCR Vbeta CDR3 sequencing of around 130 peripheral blood samples (over 40 ophthalmopathy, roughly 72 hyperthyroidism and roughly 17 progressor patients) is reported in the paper.

Amplification of TCR beta CDR3 regions was carried out from RNA transcripts. A first-round RT-PCR of the TCR CDR3 used the HTBI primer set with the Qiagen OneStep RT-PCR kit. Libraries were constructed in a second round of multiplex PCR, after which size selection and purification were carried out. Paired-end sequencing of the libraries was performed with 100 bp reads on an Illumina HiSeq2000. In the original analysis: SOAPnuke was used to process the raw data, throwing out any read that contained adapters or uncalled bases, had a mean Phred below 15, or lacked an exact constant-primer or identifier match. COPE v1.2.5 was used to merge high-quality paired reads, and clonotypes were defined as unique nucleotide sequences. MiTCR v1.1 was used to align the clonotypes against IMGT TRBV, TRBD and TRBJ reference segments. The analysis included only V-J combinations with a frequency above 0.0001, which together covered around 99% of the repertoires. The TCS score was defined as the ratio of F50 (clonal expansion) to E x V (chaos), calculated using BLOSUM62-based TCRdist between CDR3 peptides within each V-J. Welch's t-statistics and random forest reduced some 510 V-J features to 13, which were used in a naive Bayes classifier (R e1071). The Morisita-Horn index was used to measure how similar the thyroid and blood repertoires were. TCRdb trimmed public reads at Q25 via fastp, called clones via MiXCR and kept in-frame beta chains. Identical CDR3 protein sequences are pooled into one entry, listed with their most common genes and DNA. The V and J calls follow TCRdb's processing rather than the paper's. This sample comprises around 580,000 distinct CDR3 sequences, approximately 44% of them detected only once. Around 7.7% of the sample goes to the ten largest clones.

CDR3 length: 15 amino acids, cysteine to phenylalanine. Of the read, only the CDR3 DNA is kept; its 45 bases are in frame from base 1. Sequences SNHLY (CDR1) and FYNNEI (CDR2) are obtained from the germline V gene. V ends up 4 bases short and J 7 bases short, with an unmatched junction base count of 10. Graves' hyperthyroidism was defined as stable when no progression to ophthalmopathy occurred over 18 months of follow-up. Hyperthyroidism patients were aged 18 to 65 years and newly diagnosed, with disease duration of less than 2 months. Any patient with an uncontrolled infection, another autoimmune disease, pregnancy or lactation was excluded. Diagnoses relied on clinical symptoms, serum thyroxine and TRAb, thyroid ultrasound and orbital computed tomography. Total RNA was extracted with Trizol reagent, and quality was checked on an Agilent 2100 Bioanalyzer. About this clonotype: What antigen it recognizes has not been identified. Base quality data are lacking; no much larger clone is found one base away.

What the work shows at the level of the full study, not this receptor alone: A model built on a 13 V-J signature distinguished ophthalmopathy from stable hyperthyroidism, reaching 87.88% sensitivity and around 82% specificity in cross-validation and 80%/75% in testing. No statistical method was used to fix the sample size in advance, and group allocation was not hidden from the investigators. Most expanded thyroid clonotypes (frequency above 0.001) were also detected in blood, suggesting blood repertoires may reflect thyroid immune responses. During validation, the model predicted progression to ophthalmopathy a median of approximately 7 months ahead of onset, with more than 60% sensitivity and less than 85% specificity.

Sequencing was performed on peripheral blood or thyroid tissue (not recorded which). This TCR derives from a woman younger than 35 with Graves' hyperthyroidism. The sequence joins TRBV2 to TRBJ1-5; 7 middle bases align to TRBD1. The CDR3 region reads CASSALQGIDQPQHF. The DNA sequence is as follows: TGTGCCAGCAGTGCTCTACAGGGGATCGACCAGCCCCAGCATTTT.